These 21 T cell receptor beta chains share one sample of origin, sequenced in a study of OX40 agonist ivuxolimab in advanced cancers. TCRdb's copy holds only in-frame clones and misses some; the assay was immunoSEQ multiplex PCR. The table lists tens of thousands of clones, around 84% of them singletons. The material sequenced was CD4+ or CD8+ T cells sorted from blood, taken in a trial of the OX40 agonist ivuxolimab. These receptors were obtained from an adult with an advanced solid tumor such as melanoma, head and neck, liver or kidney cancer.

V gene TRBV28 combines with J gene TRBJ1-2; 7 nucleotides align to TRBD1. This CDR3 comprises 17 residues. Trimming at V came to 3 bases and at J to 3 bases, leaving 13 bases not matched to a gene. The V gene's germline CDR1 is MDHEN and CDR2 SYDVKM. CDR3: CASSFASGGGDYYGYTF. In nucleotides, the CDR3 is TGTGCCAGCAGTTTTGCGTCCGGAGGGGGCGATTACTATGGCTACACCTTC.

The V gene is TRBV21-1, the J gene TRBJ1-6. TRBV21-1 represents a pseudogene. This CDR3 comprises 17 residues. The CDR3 protein is CASSKALGPRYNSPLHF. The CDR3 DNA reads TGTGCCAGCAGCAAAGCGCTTGGACCACGATATAATTCACCCCTCCACTTT.

The chain has TRBV7-9 and TRBJ1-4, with D possibly TRBD1 on 6 matching bases. This CDR3 contains 16 residues. V gave up 5 bases and J gave up 0 bases, with 13 bases separating them. Germline V gives CDR1 SEHNR, CDR2 FQNEAQ (reference sequence). Here the CDR3 DNA reads TGTGCCAGCAGCCTTGGACAGCGAGCAACTAATGAAAAACTGTTTTTT. Translated: CASSLGQRATNEKLFF.

CDR3 region: CASSLGTGANEKLFF. The CDR3 DNA is TGCGCCAGCAGCTTGGGGACAGGGGCTAATGAAAAACTGTTTTTT. The chain links TRBV5-1 to TRBJ1-4; 9 bases fit TRBD1. In germline, CDR1 is SGHRS, CDR2 YFSETQ. V lost 0 bases, J lost 3 bases, and 0 bases stayed unmatched. This CDR3 comprises 15 residues.

The rearrangement links TRBV5-4 to TRBJ2-3, with TRBD2 identical over 10 bases. Per the germline V gene, CDR1 is SGHNT and CDR2 is YYREEE (reference sequence). The CDR3 totals 15 residues. V lost 5 bases to trimming and J lost 3 bases; unmatched junction nucleotides: 6. The CDR3: CASRYGLAVTDTQYF. The CDR3 nucleotides are TGTGCCAGCAGATACGGACTAGCGGTTACAGATACGCAGTATTTT.

In DNA form, the CDR3 reads TGTGCCAGCAGTTTGGGGGGAGTGGCTGGAAACACCATATATTTT. Amino acids: CASSLGGVAGNTIYF. The V and J genes are TRBV28 and TRBJ1-3; D might be TRBD1 (5 bases). The V and J ends lost 3 bases and 2 bases respectively, with 11 bases between them. CDR3 size: 15 residues. Germline V lookup: CDR1 MDHEN, CDR2 SYDVKM.

The chain couples TRBV15 to TRBJ1-3; D remains ambiguous. Trimming pared 2 bases from V and 1 base from J, leaving 9 bases between. The germline gives CDR1 LNHNV, CDR2 YYDKDF (reference sequence). CDR3 size: 15 residues. In DNA, the CDR3 is TGTGCCACCAGCAGATACCCCCCGTCTGGAAACACCATATATTTT. It specifies CATSRYPPSGNTIYF.

J is TRBJ1-5 and V is TRBV19; a weak D match, TRBD1 (6 bases). The germline V gene has CDR1 LNHDA and CDR2 SQIVND (reference sequence). V was trimmed by 7 bases and J by 6 bases, leaving 13 bases between them. This CDR3 has 13 amino acids. The CDR3 sequence is CASTSQGPQPQHF. As DNA, the CDR3 is TGTGCCAGTACCAGCCAGGGGCCTCAGCCCCAGCATTTT.

V gene TRBV5-4 combines with J gene TRBJ2-2, with 9 bases identical to TRBD2. The junction had 10 bases not matched to a gene; V was cut back by 3 bases and J by 7 bases. The CDR3 sequence is 16 residues long. CDR1 and CDR2 from the germline V gene are SGHNT and YYREEE (reference sequence). This CDR3 is CASSSSLAGLGGELFF. Written as DNA, the CDR3 is TGTGCCAGCAGCTCCTCACTAGCGGGTCTAGGCGGGGAGCTGTTTTTT.

The chain couples TRBV7-2 to TRBJ2-3; D is unclear. V lost 5 bases and J lost 4, with 10 bases in between. Germline values: CDR1 SGHTA, CDR2 FQGNSA. CDR3 length equals 13 residues. The chain's CDR3 is CASSPGGADTQYF. CDR3 sequence (DNA): TGTGCCAGCAGCCCGGGTGGGGCAGATACGCAGTATTTT.

The chain combines TRBV30 with TRBJ1-6; 7 bases agree with TRBD1. There are 13 residues in the CDR3. Unmatched junction bases numbered 8, after V lost 3 bases and J lost 12 bases. The germline V gene has CDR1 GTSNPN and CDR2 SVGIG (reference sequence). CDR3: CAWSGLQGGPLHF. The CDR3 DNA reads TGTGCCTGGAGCGGGCTGCAGGGGGGACCCCTCCACTTT.

This rearrangement joins TRBV27 to TRBJ1-6, with D possibly matching TRBD1 (6 bases). The CDR3 consists of 15 residues. Germline CDR1 is MNHEY and CDR2 is SMNVEV (reference sequence). Trimming cost V 0 bases and J 7 bases, with 10 bases left between them. The DNA for the CDR3 is TGTGCCAGCAGTTTATCCGGGACAATCAATTCACCCCTCCACTTT. Protein: CASSLSGTINSPLHF.

The chain links TRBV2 to TRBJ2-3; 7 bases are shared with TRBD2. With 3 bases clipped from V and 2 bases from J, the junction kept 5 bases outside the gene matches. This CDR3 spans 15 amino acids. Germline CDR1 SNHLY, CDR2 FYNNEI. The CDR3 coding sequence is TGTGCCAGCAGTGACCTAGCGGCGGTCACAGATACGCAGTATTTT. As protein: CASSDLAAVTDTQYF.

This sequence joins TRBV10-3 and TRBJ2-3, with 8 bases identical to TRBD2. Germline V lookup: CDR1 ENHRY, CDR2 SYGVKD. The CDR3 covers 16 residues. Losses at the gene ends were 7 bases for V and 6 bases for J; bases not matched to a gene: 15. CDR3: CAITRKAGAPTDTQYF. As DNA, the CDR3 is TGTGCCATCACGCGGAAAGCGGGGGCCCCTACGGATACGCAGTATTTT.

This clone appeared once. The chain uses TRBV7-9 and TRBJ2-3; D is uncertain. V lost 5 bases to trimming and J lost 2 bases, with 2 bases between them. The germline V gene encodes CDR1 SEHNR and CDR2 FQNEAQ (reference sequence). The CDR3 is made up of 11 amino acids. DNA for the CDR3: TGTGCCAGCAGCCTCACAGATACGCAGTATTTT. This sequence encodes CASSLTDTQYF.

V is TRBV11-2 and J is TRBJ2-7, with TRBD2 matching 7 bases. The CDR3 has 16 amino acids. V lost 0 bases to trimming and J lost 2 bases; unmatched junction nucleotides: 7. The germline CDR1 and CDR2 sequences are SGHAT and FQNNGV. This chain's CDR3 is CASSLEAGTLAYEQYF. The CDR3 DNA reads as TGTGCCAGCAGCTTAGAAGCGGGAACCTTAGCCTACGAGCAGTACTTC. The full variable domain, completed using reference TRBV11-2 and TRBJ2-7, is EAGVAQSPRYKIIEKRQSVAFWCNPISGHATLYWYQQILGQGPKLLIQFQNNGVVDDSQLPKDRFSAERLKGVDSTLKIQPAKLEDSAVYLCASSLEAGTLAYEQYFGPGTRLTVT.

CDR3 DNA: TGTGCCATCAGTGATAGTAATGGCTACACCTTC. Its protein is CAISDSNGYTF. The rearrangement uses TRBV10-3 and TRBJ1-2; D not resolved. The V gene's germline CDR1 is ENHRY and CDR2 SYGVKD. The CDR3 covers 11 residues. V was trimmed by 3 bases and J by 6 bases, leaving 5 bases between them.

V usage is TRBV12-2 and J usage is TRBJ2-7; TRBD1 is the table's D call, not checked against the DNA. TRBV12-2 is listed as a pseudogene. This CDR3 region has 17 residues. The CDR3 DNA sequence: TGTGCAAGTCGCTTAGCCCAGACAGGTCCCTATTCCTACGAGCAGTACTTC. Protein: CASRLAQTGPYSYEQYF.

Here the CDR3 reads CAISGGYKGGYTF. The DNA for the CDR3 is TGTGCCATCAGTGGGGGATACAAAGGGGGCTACACCTTC. The genes are TRBV10-3 and TRBJ1-2; no reliable D call. The CDR3 is 13 residues long. The germline V and J ends were trimmed by 4 bases and 8 bases, with 14 bases remaining between them. Germline CDR1 ENHRY, CDR2 SYGVKD.

This chain uses TRBV18 with TRBJ2-5; 7 bases fit TRBD1. This CDR3 is 14 amino acids long. The V and J ends lost 3 bases and 1 base, in that order; junction bases with no gene match: 2. Germline CDR1 and CDR2: KGHSH and LQKENI. The chain's CDR3 is CASSPRQGQETQYF. Here the CDR3 DNA reads TGTGCCAGCTCACCCCGACAGGGCCAAGAGACCCAGTACTTC. The whole variable domain, remainder taken from reference TRBV18 and TRBJ2-5, is NAGVMQNPRHLVRRRGQEARLRCSPMKGHSHVYWYRQLPEEGLKFMVYLQKENIIDESGMPKERFSAEFPKEGPSILRIQQVVRGDSAAYFCASSPRQGQETQYFGPGTRLLVL.

The chain carries TRBV27 and TRBJ1-6, with 7 bases that match TRBD1. CDR3 length equals 17 residues. Germline trimming cut 6 bases from V and 7 bases from J; bases unmatched to any gene: 15. Germline V gives CDR1 MNHEY, CDR2 SMNVEV (reference sequence). CDR3: CASRPLGTVETNSPLHF. The CDR3 DNA reads as TGTGCCAGCAGACCCCTTGGGACAGTTGAAACGAATTCACCCCTCCACTTT.